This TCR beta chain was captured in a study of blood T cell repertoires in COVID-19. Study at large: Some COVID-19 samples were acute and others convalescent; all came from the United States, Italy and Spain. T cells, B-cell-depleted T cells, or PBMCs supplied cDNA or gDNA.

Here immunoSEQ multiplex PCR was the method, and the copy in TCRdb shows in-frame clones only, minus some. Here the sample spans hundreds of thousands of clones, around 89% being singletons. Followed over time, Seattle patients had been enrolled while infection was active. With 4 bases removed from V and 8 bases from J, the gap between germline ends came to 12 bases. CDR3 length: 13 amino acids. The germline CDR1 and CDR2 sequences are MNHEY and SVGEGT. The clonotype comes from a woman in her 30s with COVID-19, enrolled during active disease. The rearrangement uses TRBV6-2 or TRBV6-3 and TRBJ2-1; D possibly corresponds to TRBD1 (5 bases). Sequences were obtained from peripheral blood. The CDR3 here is CASSFSGWDEQFF. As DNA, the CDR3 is TGTGCCAGCAGTTTTTCAGGGTGGGATGAGCAGTTCTTC.